This T cell receptor (beta chain) was identified during a study of T cells after yellow fever vaccination. In the study overall: Fractions with few cells were prepared using SMART-Seq v4 Ultra Low Input.

Note on this clonotype: As yet, its antigen is unknown.

MiXCR was run by TCRdb on the 5' RACE reads, yielding one entry per CDR3 protein. The repertoire holds a few hundred thousand distinct CDR3 sequences, with 8.1% as singletons. Study-level results: CD4 and CD8 compartments shared a small share of clonotypes. It was a weaker secondary response, yet one that peaked faster, at day 5 versus 15. Reappearing after the booster were most of the clones from primary vaccination (around 96% CD4, around 88% CD8).

The CDR3 length is 15 residues. Germline-derived CDR1 and CDR2 are SEHNR and FQNEAQ (reference sequence). With 3 bases removed from V and 4 bases from J, the gap between germline ends came to 13 bases. This clonotype originated in a man between 18 and 29 years old who received the YFV17D yellow fever vaccine. The starting material was PBMCs, obtained roughly 46 days after the first yellow fever vaccination. This chain connects TRBV7-9 to TRBJ1-3; perhaps TRBD1 as D (6 bases). CDR3 residues: CASSFTGGNGNTIYF. CDR3 sequence (DNA): TGTGCCAGCAGCTTTACGGGGGGCAACGGAAACACCATATATTTT.